The rows below give T cell receptor beta chains drawn from one sample of a study of T cell responses to AZD1222 COVID-19 vaccine. TCRdb's copy holds only in-frame clones and misses some; the assay was immunoSEQ multiplex PCR. The sample includes some 78,000 clones, 83% of them seen just once. The sample here was peripheral blood, taken 28 days after the second AZD1222 dose. The receptors derive from an adult who received the AZD1222 COVID-19 vaccine. The CDR3 runs from the conserved cysteine through the conserved F or W. Fields, in order: D gene, clone size, J gene, V gene, CDR3 DNA, CDR3 protein. The D gene is left open where the match is weak. Some rows have no size entry. The others give once, few or many, or a class for an expanded clone.

TRBD1,.,TRBJ1-1,TRBV6-5,TGTGCCAGCAGTTACACGCGAGGACAGGGGGGGACTGAAGCTTTCTTT,CASSYTRGQGGTEAFF
.,.,TRBJ1-5,TRBV19,TGTGCCAGTAGTATTGGAGGAGGGCAGGGTGGTCAGCCCCAGCATTTT,CASSIGGGQGGQPQHF
TRBD2,.,TRBJ2-3,TRBV2,TGTGCCAGCAGTGAAGGTTCTAGCGGGATGACAGATACGCAGTATTTT,CASSEGSSGMTDTQYF
.,once,TRBJ2-6,TRBV6-2/TRBV6-3,TGTGCCAGCAGCCACGACAGCAACTCTGGGGCCAACGTCCTGACTTTC,CASSHDSNSGANVLTF
TRBD1,.,TRBJ1-5,TRBV6-2/TRBV6-3,TGTGCCAGCAGCCGACAGGGGAAGGATCAGCCCCAGCATTTT,CASSRQGKDQPQHF
TRBD1,.,TRBJ1-1,TRBV27,TGTGCCAGCAGTTTATTGCCCGGACAGGGAGGCGGTGAAGCTTTCTTT,CASSLLPGQGGGEAFF
TRBD2,.,TRBJ2-7,TRBV7-9,TGTGCCAGCAGCTCCTCGGGGGGCAGCGGGAGGGTCTACGAGCAGTACTTC,CASSSSGGSGRVYEQYF
.,.,TRBJ2-1,TRBV14,TGTGCCAGCAGCCGGAAACAAAGCGATGAGCAGTTCTTC,CASSRKQSDEQFF
TRBD2,once,TRBJ2-1,TRBV5-5,TGTGCCAGCAGCACTTGGACTAGCGGGAGGAGAAATGAGCAGTTCTTC,CASSTWTSGRRNEQFF
.,once,TRBJ1-6,TRBV3-1/TRBV3-2,TGTGCCAGCAGCTCAAGCAGGGACTTAGGATCACCCCTCCACTTT,CASSSSRDLGSPLHF
.,.,TRBJ1-3,TRBV27,TGTGCCAGCAGTTTAAATCAGGGAAGCTCTGGAAACACCATATATTTT,CASSLNQGSSGNTIYF
.,.,TRBJ1-3,TRBV15,TGTGCCGCCAGCAGAGATCCGGGGACTGGAAACACCATATATTTT,CAASRDPGTGNTIYF
.,.,TRBJ1-5,TRBV2,TGTGCCAGCAGAGTGGAGGCGATAGTCAATCAGCCCCAGCATTTT,CASRVEAIVNQPQHF
.,.,TRBJ2-7,TRBV10-3,TGTGCCATCGCCCAAGCCCCGAGCTCCTACGAGCAGTACTTC,CAIAQAPSSYEQYF
.,.,TRBJ2-3,TRBV5-4,TGTGCCAGCAGCTACACCGGGACTGCCCCTTTTATAACAGATACGCAGTATTTT,CASSYTGTAPFITDTQYF
.,.,TRBJ2-1,TRBV21-1,TGTGCCAGCACCCGGGGACGGAGCTCCTACAATGAGCAGTTCTTC,CASTRGRSSYNEQFF
.,.,TRBJ2-7,TRBV10-3,TGTGCCATCAGCCCGGGGCGGGACGAGCAGTACTTC,CAISPGRDEQYF
.,.,TRBJ1-2,TRBV14,TGTGCCAGCATAGGTGTAGGAATCTATGGCTACACCTTC,CASIGVGIYGYTF
.,once,TRBJ1-5,TRBV9,TGTGCCAGCAGCCCGGGACATGAGAATCAGCCCCAGCATTTT,CASSPGHENQPQHF
.,.,TRBJ1-2,TRBV5-6,TGTGCCAGCAGTCCCGGGGCCGGCTATGGCTACACCTTC,CASSPGAGYGYTF
TRBD1,.,TRBJ1-1,TRBV7-3,TGTGCCAGCAGCTCGACAGGGGCGAACACTGAAGCTTTCTTT,CASSSTGANTEAFF
.,.,TRBJ2-1,TRBV30,TGTGCCTGGGACTCGGGACTCAGCTCCTACAATGAGCAGTTCTTC,CAWDSGLSSYNEQFF
.,.,TRBJ1-4,TRBV2,TGTGCCAGCAGTGAAGTTGGGGTAGGGGGTGAAAAACTGTTTTTT,CASSEVGVGGEKLFF
.,.,TRBJ1-1,TRBV2,TGTGCCAGCAGCTCCCTGGGCGATGAAGCTTTCTTT,CASSSLGDEAFF
.,.,TRBJ2-2,TRBV3-1/TRBV3-2,TGTGCCAGCAGCCAAGGGGCCGGGGAGCTGTTTTTT,CASSQGAGELFF
.,few,TRBJ2-1,TRBV5-6,TGTGCCAGCGAGCTTGAGGTCGGGGGGCGATACAATGAGCAGTTCTTC,CASELEVGGRYNEQFF
TRBD1,.,TRBJ2-7,TRBV2,TGTGCCAGCAGTGGTACAGGGGGGACCTACGAGCAGTACTTC,CASSGTGGTYEQYF
TRBD2,.,TRBJ2-1,TRBV5-5,TGTGCAGCAGCTTGGATAGCGGGAGAGCGGGACGAGTTCTTC,CAAAWIAGERDEFF
.,.,TRBJ2-7,TRBV27,TGTGCCAGCAGTTTAGGGGGGCGGGCAGGAAAAACCTACGAGCAGTACTTC,CASSLGGRAGKTYEQYF
TRBD2,.,TRBJ2-7,TRBV5-6,TGTGCCAGCAGCAGCGGACTAGCGAGCTCCTACGAGCAGTACTTC,CASSSGLASSYEQYF
.,.,TRBJ2-7,TRBV30,TGTGCCTGGAGTGTCCAAAACCCCGGGACGCTCATGTGGGAGCAGTACTTC,CAWSVQNPGTLMWEQYF
.,once,TRBJ1-1,TRBV12-3/TRBV12-4,TGTGCCAGCAGTTTGACAAACACTGAAGCTTTCTTT,CASSLTNTEAFF
.,few,TRBJ2-3,TRBV7-2,TGTGCCAGCAGCTTATCAGGAAGACTAGGGGGAGGCACAGATACGCAGTATTTT,CASSLSGRLGGGTDTQYF
TRBD1,.,TRBJ1-3,TRBV5-1,TGCGCCAGTAGAACGGGACAGGGCGACGGAAACACCATATATTTT,CASRTGQGDGNTIYF
.,few,TRBJ2-2,TRBV5-6,TGTGCCAGCAGCTTGGTCACGAGTACCGGGGAGCTGTTTTTT,CASSLVTSTGELFF
TRBD1,.,TRBJ1-6,TRBV27,TGTGCCAGCCAGCAGGGGGGTGAACTATTTTATAATTCACCCCTCCACTTT,CASQQGGELFYNSPLHF
.,.,TRBJ1-3,TRBV12-3/TRBV12-4,TGTGCCAGCAGTTCATCGCAGCCGGCCGCCATATATTTT,CASSSSQPAAIYF
TRBD1,.,TRBJ1-2,TRBV4-1,TGCGCCAGCAGCCAAGTGGGCCAGGGGGTAGTTGGCTACACCTTC,CASSQVGQGVVGYTF
.,once,TRBJ2-1,TRBV20-1,TGCAGTGCTAGTGGGACTCCTAACAATGAGCAGTTCTTC,CSASGTPNNEQFF
.,.,TRBJ1-5,TRBV11-2,TGTGCCAGCAGCTTAGGCAGATCTGGTCAGCCCCAGCATTTT,CASSLGRSGQPQHF
.,.,TRBJ2-7,TRBV7-2,TGTGCCAGCAGCTTACAGGGAGTATCATACGAGCAGTACTTC,CASSLQGVSYEQYF
TRBD1,.,TRBJ1-1,TRBV27,TGTGCCAGCAGTCCTCCACCCCGGACAGGGGCACGCGCTTTCTTT,CASSPPPRTGARAFF
TRBD1,.,TRBJ1-5,TRBV5-8,TGTGCCAGCAGCTCGCCGGGACAGGGATCACTTCGCAATCAGCCCCAGCATTTT,CASSSPGQGSLRNQPQHF
TRBD2,.,TRBJ2-7,TRBV7-2,TGTGCCAGCAGTCCTATAGCGGGAGCTTTATCGAGGGAGCAGTACTTC,CASSPIAGALSREQYF
TRBD1,.,TRBJ1-5,TRBV27,TGTGCCAGCAGTCCGCTCTCCGGGACAGGGCAGAGGAATCAGCCCCAGCATTTT,CASSPLSGTGQRNQPQHF
.,.,TRBJ1-3,TRBV7-2,TGTGCCAGCAGTCGCGACAACTCTGGAAACACCATATATTTT,CASSRDNSGNTIYF
.,.,TRBJ1-2,TRBV27,TGTGCCAGCAGTTTAGGGGGATTCGATGGCTACACCTTC,CASSLGGFDGYTF
.,once,TRBJ2-4,TRBV11-2,TGTGCCAGCAGTTTCATCCCCAGGGTTCTAGCCAAAAACATTCAGTACTTC,CASSFIPRVLAKNIQYF
TRBD2,.,TRBJ2-1,TRBV30,TGTGCCTGGAGTGTAACTAGCGGGAGATCTGAAGAGCAGTTCTTC,CAWSVTSGRSEEQFF
TRBD2,once,TRBJ2-7,TRBV28,TGTGCCAGCAGTATCGGCGGGAGTAGGAGCGAGCAGTACTTC,CASSIGGSRSEQYF
TRBD2,.,TRBJ2-2,TRBV30,TGTGCCCATACTGGACTAGCGGGAGATTCGAACACCGGGGAGCTGTTTTTT,CAHTGLAGDSNTGELFF
.,.,TRBJ2-1,TRBV6-2/TRBV6-3,TGTGCCAGCAGCCAAGACAGAAACAATGAGCAGTTCTTC,CASSQDRNNEQFF
TRBD2,.,TRBJ2-2,TRBV11-1,TGTGCCAGCAGCACTAGCGGGAGGCCCACCGGGGAGCTGTTTTTT,CASSTSGRPTGELFF
TRBD1,.,TRBJ1-5,TRBV28,TGTGCCAGCAGTTTACCACCGGGACAGGGGGTATCGCAGCCCCAGCATTTT,CASSLPPGQGVSQPQHF
TRBD1,once,TRBJ1-1,TRBV20-1,TGCAGTGCTAGTCGGACAGGATGGGACTCTGAAGCTTTCTTT,CSASRTGWDSEAFF
.,.,TRBJ2-7,TRBV29-1,TGCAGCGCTACCAGGTGGACCTACGAGCAGTACTTC,CSATRWTYEQYF